These 28 T cell receptor beta chains came from one sample sequenced in a study of PD-1 blockade in classical Hodgkin lymphoma. Assay: immunoSEQ multiplex PCR; the TCRdb copy retains only in-frame clones and omits some. The sample carries some 58,000 clones, around 89% recorded once. Every patient experienced relapse after autologous stem cell transplantation, and brentuximab vedotin exposure varied. The sequenced sample was peripheral blood mononuclear cells (PBMCs), obtained before the second cycle of nivolumab. Receptors were obtained from a human donor with classical Hodgkin lymphoma.

This clone occurred once. Germline and junction disagree at one end, which may indicate a read error. Different DNA sequences within this sample yield the same CDR3. This sequence joins TRBV5-4 and TRBJ1-2, with 7 bases lining up with TRBD1. CDR3 size: 16 residues. Germline V gives CDR1 SGHNT, CDR2 YYREEE (reference sequence). The CDR3, as DNA: TGCGCCAGCAGCTCAGGACAGGACCGGTTTCGGGATGGCTACACCTTC. Its protein product is CASSSGQDRFRDGYTF.

The chain joins TRBV5-1 to TRBJ1-2; a weak D match, TRBD1 (6 bases). CDR1 is SGHRS and CDR2 is YFSETQ in the germline V gene. CDR3 length: 15 residues. Between the trimmed V and J ends, which lost 4 bases and 4 bases, there was a span of 17 bases. The CDR3 protein is CASSIEPGHIYGYTF. CDR3 DNA: TGCGCCAGCAGCATAGAACCGGGACACATCTATGGCTACACCTTC.

This chain connects TRBV7-6 to TRBJ2-7; D perhaps matches TRBD1 (6 bases). V gave up 4 bases and J gave up 5 bases, with 12 bases separating them. Germline V gene lookup returns CDR1 SGHVS and CDR2 FNYEAQ. The CDR3 has 13 amino acids. The CDR3 region has the DNA TGTGCCAGCAGCTACAGGGAAACGGACGAGCAGTACTTC. Translating gives CASSYRETDEQYF.

The rearrangement uses TRBV29-1 and TRBJ1-1; TRBD1 matches at 7 bases. Per germline, CDR1 SQVTM and CDR2 ANQGSEA. The CDR3 is 13 amino acids. Trimming took 6 bases from V and 1 from J; bases not matched to a gene: 5. The CDR3 sequence: CSVSGQTNTEAFF. The CDR3 DNA reads TGCAGCGTGTCGGGACAGACGAACACTGAAGCTTTCTTT.

The chain employs TRBV7-9 and TRBJ2-7; 8 nucleotides agree with TRBD2. Germline V lookup: CDR1 SEHNR, CDR2 FQNEAQ (reference sequence). CDR3 length: 18 amino acids. Losses at the gene ends were 1 base for V and 0 bases for J; bases not matched to a gene: 11. The CDR3 nucleotides read TGTGCCAGCAGCTTAGAGGGGGTAGCGGGGCGTTTCTCCTACGAGCAGTACTTC. Amino acid sequence: CASSLEGVAGRFSYEQYF.

This rearrangement joins TRBV29-1 to TRBJ2-7; 8 bases fit TRBD1. Germline trimming cut 5 bases from V and 2 bases from J; bases unmatched to any gene: 14. The CDR3 is 16 residues long. CDR1 and CDR2 (germline): SQVTM, ANQGSEA. The CDR3 reads CSVKILGTGLPYEQYF. In DNA form, the CDR3 reads TGCAGCGTTAAAATATTGGGGACAGGCCTTCCCTACGAGCAGTACTTC.

The chain carries TRBV28 and TRBJ1-5; D not resolved. V lost 2 bases to trimming and J lost 3 bases, with 11 bases between them. The germline V gene encodes CDR1 MDHEN and CDR2 SYDVKM. The CDR3 spans 15 residues. The CDR3 spells CASSLRFLVNQPQHF. The CDR3, as DNA: TGTGCCAGCAGTTTAAGGTTCTTGGTCAATCAGCCCCAGCATTTT.

This clone was recorded once. This chain joins TRBV28 and TRBJ2-5; the match to TRBD2 covers 12 bases. This CDR3 has 16 amino acids. J lost 5 bases, V lost 7 bases, and 11 bases had no gene match. Germline V gene data show CDR1 as MDHEN and CDR2 as SYDVKM. The CDR3 coding sequence is TGTGCCAGCACCCTAGCGGGGGGGCCAGTGGGTGAGACCCAGTACTTC. It specifies CASTLAGGPVGETQYF.

This chain uses TRBV4-1 with TRBJ1-5; no firm D call. V gave up 1 base and J gave up 2 bases, with 9 bases separating them. Per germline, CDR1 MGHRA and CDR2 YSYEKL. The CDR3 loop spans 15 amino acids. Here the CDR3 reads CASSQVSGGNQPQHF. The CDR3 bases are TGCGCCAGCAGCCAAGTCTCGGGAGGCAATCAGCCCCAGCATTTT.

The chain recombines TRBV5-1 with TRBJ1-6; D is possibly TRBD1 (6 bases). Trimming stripped 6 bases from V and 6 bases from J, with 13 bases between. This CDR3 spans 14 amino acids. The germline gives CDR1 SGHRS, CDR2 YFSETQ. DNA of the CDR3: TGCGCCAGCACCCCCGAGGGGGGTAATTCACCCCTCCACTTT. Protein: CASTPEGGNSPLHF.

This chain connects TRBV11-3 to TRBJ2-1; D gene unclear. Germline CDR1 SGHNT, CDR2 YENEEA. The CDR3 runs to 16 residues. V dropped 0 bases and J dropped 5 bases, with 14 bases sitting between them. The CDR3 DNA follows: TGTGCCAGCAGCTTAGATGCCTGGGGTACTAACAATGAGCAGTTCTTC. This sequence encodes CASSLDAWGTNNEQFF.

A word on this clone: The germline gene is not matched at one end of the junction; a read error may be the cause. The chain recombines TRBV6-5 with TRBJ1-2; D is perhaps TRBD1 (5 bases). The germline gives CDR1 MNHEY, CDR2 SVGAGI. There are 15 residues in the CDR3. The DNA for the CDR3 is TGTGCCAGCAGTGACTCCGGGACGGCCGAACGTGGCTACACCTTC. This codes for CASSDSGTAERGYTF.

This rearrangement joins TRBV5-1 to TRBJ1-6; D is uncertain. Trimming pared 3 bases from V and 0 bases from J, leaving 10 bases between. The CDR3 runs to 16 residues. Germline CDR1 and CDR2: SGHRS and YFSETQ. The CDR3 nucleotides are TGCGCCAGCAGCTCCACACTGAGCTCCTATAATTCACCCCTCCACTTT. Translated: CASSSTLSSYNSPLHF.

The chain has TRBV19 and TRBJ1-4; unclear D gene. Trimming shortened V by 4 bases and J by 8 bases, and 14 bases separated the two germline ends. Germline loops: CDR1 LNHDA, CDR2 SQIVND (reference sequence). The CDR3 has 14 amino acids. Here the CDR3 DNA reads TGTGCCAGTAGTACGACTGGAGGCGGAGAAAAACTGTTTTTT. It translates to CASSTTGGGEKLFF.

On this clone itself: This sample also contains other DNA sequences that code for the same CDR3. The genes are TRBV29-1 and TRBJ2-7, with TRBD1 matching 7 bases. Germline CDR1 and CDR2: SQVTM and ANQGSEA. J lost 0 bases, V lost 6 bases, and 2 bases had no gene match. This CDR3 has 12 residues. DNA of the CDR3: TGCAGCGTCTGGGACAGCTCCTACGAGCAGTACTTC. Encoded protein: CSVWDSSYEQYF.

The rearrangement uses TRBV7-8 and TRBJ1-4; D might be TRBD1 (6 bases). Trimming shortened V by 3 bases and J by 6 bases, and 11 bases separated the two germline ends. The CDR3 consists of 14 residues. In germline, CDR1 is SGHVS, CDR2 FQNEAQ. The CDR3 loop reads CASSLTGGYEKLFF. CDR3 coding DNA: TGTGCCAGCAGCTTGACAGGAGGGTATGAAAAACTGTTTTTT.

The chain couples TRBV7-2 to TRBJ1-2, with 8 bases aligning to TRBD1. Germline CDR1 SGHTA, CDR2 FQGNSA. The V segment lost 6 bases and the J segment 0 bases; nucleotides outside the gene matches: 12. The CDR3 loop spans 17 amino acids. Here the CDR3 reads CASRGQGQGLSNYGYTF. The CDR3 DNA is TGTGCCAGCAGGGGGCAAGGACAGGGTTTATCTAACTATGGCTACACCTTC.

The chain carries TRBV5-1 and TRBJ2-2; D possibly corresponds to TRBD2 (5 bases). Germline values: CDR1 SGHRS, CDR2 YFSETQ. Trimming shortened V by 6 bases and J by 0 bases, and 9 bases separated the two germline ends. This CDR3 contains 14 residues. The CDR3 reads CASMDSSNTGELFF. The CDR3 region has the DNA TGCGCCAGCATGGACTCATCGAACACCGGGGAGCTGTTTTTT.

This chain links TRBV11-2 with TRBJ2-7; 7 bases map to TRBD2. Looked up from germline, CDR1 is SGHAT and CDR2 is FQNNGV. J gave up 4 bases and V 5 bases, and 5 bases lay outside the gene matches. The CDR3 totals 13 residues. CDR3 nucleotide sequence: TGTGCCAGCAGCCCCGGGAGGCTTTACGAGCAGTACTTC. It codes for CASSPGRLYEQYF. The variable domain in full, completed from reference TRBV11-2 and TRBJ2-7, reads EAGVAQSPRYKIIEKRQSVAFWCNPISGHATLYWYQQILGQGPKLLIQFQNNGVVDDSQLPKDRFSAERLKGVDSTLKIQPAKLEDSAVYLCASSPGRLYEQYFGPGTRLTVT.

This chain links TRBV5-1 with TRBJ2-7; 9 positions agree with TRBD2. The CDR3 contains 14 residues. With V trimmed by 2 bases and J by 2 bases, 2 bases remained unmatched. The germline V gene has CDR1 SGHRS and CDR2 YFSETQ. DNA of the CDR3: TGCGCCAGCAGCTTTCGCGGGGGGGCCTACGAGCAGTACTTC. This codes for CASSFRGGAYEQYF.

This clone was picked up a small number of times. Other DNA sequences in the sample encode the same CDR3. This chain uses TRBV5-1 with TRBJ2-2, with D possibly being TRBD1 (6 bases). This CDR3 comprises 16 residues. The V gene's germline CDR1 is SGHRS and CDR2 YFSETQ. Deletions cut 5 bases from V and 0 bases from J, with 14 bases between. CDR3 loop: CASSSTGTSNTGELFF. DNA of the CDR3: TGCGCCAGCAGTTCGACCGGGACATCGAACACCGGGGAGCTGTTTTTT.

The J gene is TRBJ2-7, the V gene TRBV6-5; D may be TRBD1 (5 bases). The CDR3 runs 13 residues. V lost 7 bases and J 3 bases, leaving 13 bases between the germline ends. Per germline, CDR1 MNHEY and CDR2 SVGAGI. The CDR3 DNA sequence: TGTGCCAGCAAGGTGGGGCCTTTCTACGAGCAGTACTTC. Protein: CASKVGPFYEQYF.

The chain employs TRBV5-1 and TRBJ2-1; TRBD1 might be the D (6 bases). V was cut by 1 base and J by 6 bases, with 17 bases left in between. The CDR3 is 16 residues long. CDR1 and CDR2 from the germline V gene are SGHRS and YFSETQ. CDR3: CASSLSSLGGGNEQFF. Here the CDR3 DNA reads TGCGCCAGCAGCTTGTCATCCCTTGGGGGCGGCAATGAGCAGTTCTTC.

V and J are TRBV5-1 and TRBJ1-1; D is possibly TRBD1 (5 bases). Germline V CDR1 and CDR2: SGHRS, YFSETQ. Trimming left V 3 bases short and J 1 base short, with 10 bases between. This CDR3 spans 14 amino acids. The CDR3 region is CASSSRAANTEAFF. CDR3 DNA sequence: TGCGCCAGCAGCTCCAGGGCGGCGAACACTGAAGCTTTCTTT.

The rearrangement uses TRBV5-1 and TRBJ2-3; 9 bases agree with TRBD2. The CDR3 covers 14 residues. From germline, CDR1 is SGHRS and CDR2 YFSETQ. V lost 6 bases and J lost 3; bases outside the gene matches: 5. The CDR3 region has the DNA TGCGCCAGCATCCCGCTAGCGGGAACAGATACGCAGTATTTT. It codes for CASIPLAGTDTQYF.

The rearrangement links TRBV5-1 to TRBJ2-5, with 8 bases lining up with TRBD1. The CDR3 runs 14 residues. V shed 7 bases, J shed 4 bases, and the junction held 9 bases outside the gene matches. Germline V gene sequence: CDR1 SGHRS, CDR2 YFSETQ. The CDR3 region is CASGPTGGRETQYF. The CDR3 DNA is TGCGCCAGCGGGCCAACAGGGGGGCGAGAGACCCAGTACTTC.

The V gene is TRBV7-9, the J gene TRBJ1-6, with 7 bases matching TRBD1. The germline CDR1 and CDR2 sequences are SEHNR and FQNEAQ (reference sequence). The CDR3 is made up of 13 amino acids. The junction had 4 bases not matched to a gene; V was cut back by 6 bases and J by 8 bases. The CDR3 sequence is CASSSQGDSPLHF. DNA of the CDR3: TGTGCCAGCAGTTCGCAGGGGGATTCACCCCTCCACTTT.

The chain couples TRBV9 to TRBJ1-2; weak D call: TRBD1 (5 bases). Deletions cut 0 bases from V and 2 bases from J, with 8 bases between. Germline CDR1 and CDR2: SGDLS and YYNGEE. The CDR3 sequence is 14 residues long. CDR3 bases: TGTGCCAGCAGCGTAGCTGCAGGGAACTATGGCTACACCTTC. Protein sequence: CASSVAAGNYGYTF.